Below, 18 T cell receptor beta chains from the same sample are listed, as sequenced in a study of cytotoxic CD8 clonotypes in ibrutinib-treated CLL. Profiling relied on immunoSEQ multiplex PCR, and the TCRdb table lists in-frame clones only, not all of them. Among approximately 350,000 clones listed, over 55% were seen once. This specimen was PBMCs, taken after 36 months of ibrutinib treatment. These receptors were taken from a human donor with chronic lymphocytic leukemia.

A note on this clone: Other DNA sequences of this sample code for an identical CDR3. V and J are TRBV7-2 and TRBJ2-5, with TRBD2 matching 13 bases. From germline, CDR1 is SGHTA and CDR2 FQGNSA. V lost 1 base, J lost 4 bases, and 0 bases stayed unmatched. This CDR3 region has 15 residues. CDR3 loop: CASSLGLAGGETQYF. CDR3 in DNA: TGTGCCAGCAGCTTAGGACTAGCGGGGGGAGAGACCCAGTACTTC.

V and J are TRBV28 and TRBJ2-1; TRBD2 might be the D (6 bases). CDR1 and CDR2 from the germline V gene are MDHEN and SYDVKM. The V end was cut by 6 bases, the J end by 12 bases, with 12 bases between. The length of the CDR3 is 11 residues. The CDR3 sequence: CASSGGEGQFF. In nucleotides, the CDR3 is TGTGCCAGCAGCGGAGGGGAAGGGCAGTTCTTC.

The genes are TRBV28 and TRBJ2-7, with 7 nucleotides matching TRBD1. Germline V lookup: CDR1 MDHEN, CDR2 SYDVKM. V gave up 4 bases and J gave up 3 bases; unmatched junction bases: 6. The CDR3 loop spans 14 amino acids. The CDR3 bases are TGTGCCAGCAGTTCCAGGGACAGAGACTACGAGCAGTACTTC. Its protein is CASSSRDRDYEQYF.

The V call is TRBV7-8, the J call TRBJ1-1; no reliable D call. V gave up 4 bases and J gave up 4 bases, with 10 bases separating them. The CDR3 totals 13 residues. CDR1 is SGHVS, CDR2 FQNEAQ, per germline. CDR3 coding DNA: TGTGCCAGCAGCTCCCTCCCGAGCACTGAAGCTTTCTTT. Residues: CASSSLPSTEAFF.

This chain connects TRBV7-2 to TRBJ2-3; D might be TRBD2 (5 bases). This CDR3 is built from 14 residues. Deletions cut 2 bases from V and 4 bases from J, with 10 bases between. Germline CDR1 and CDR2: SGHTA and FQGNSA. This CDR3 is CASSLSSGPDTQYF. CDR3 coding DNA: TGTGCCAGCAGCTTAAGCAGCGGTCCAGATACGCAGTATTTT.

The V call is TRBV10-2, the J call TRBJ1-2; D call uncertain. The CDR3 is 14 residues long. The germline V and J ends were trimmed by 3 bases and 3 bases, with 11 bases remaining between them. Germline CDR1 reads WSHSY; CDR2 reads SAAADI. Here the CDR3 DNA reads TGCGCCAGCAGTGACACAGCCTACGACTATGGCTACACCTTC. It encodes CASSDTAYDYGYTF.

This chain uses TRBV19 with TRBJ2-7; D is unresolved. This CDR3 is 12 amino acids long. Germline assignment: CDR1 LNHDA and CDR2 SQIVND (reference sequence). V dropped 4 bases and J dropped 6 bases, with 10 bases sitting between them. CDR3 sequence (DNA): TGTGCCAGTAGTAGAGGACGGCGCGAGCAGTACTTC. The encoded protein is CASSRGRREQYF.

The chain recombines TRBV12-5 with TRBJ2-5, with 8 positions matching TRBD1. The J call may be incorrect, as the DNA end agrees better with TRBJ2-7. The germline V gene has CDR1 LGHNT and CDR2 FRNRAP. The CDR3 consists of 17 residues. The CDR3 DNA reads TGTGCTAGTGGTTTGGGAGTAAGGGGGACAGGTTCCTACGAGCAGTACTTC. Protein: CASGLGVRGTGSYEQYF.

The chain couples TRBV9 to TRBJ2-7; no definite D call. CDR3 length: 14 residues. V gave up 4 bases and J gave up 3 bases, with 14 bases separating them. Per germline, CDR1 SGDLS and CDR2 YYNGEE. CDR3 region: CASSPYGLGYEQYF. CDR3 DNA sequence: TGTGCCAGCAGCCCCTACGGGCTAGGCTACGAGCAGTACTTC.

This clone came up a few times. The rearrangement joins TRBV7-2 to TRBJ2-7; 8 bases are shared with TRBD1. V was clipped by 5 bases and J by 1 base; unmatched bases: 4. This CDR3 comprises 14 residues. The germline CDR1 and CDR2 sequences are SGHTA and FQGNSA. CDR3 in amino acids: CASSRTGGSYEQYF. The CDR3 DNA sequence: TGTGCCAGCAGCCGTACAGGGGGATCCTACGAGCAGTACTTC. Full variable domain (remainder filled in from reference TRBV7-2 and TRBJ2-7): GAGVSQSPSNKVTEKGKDVELRCDPISGHTALYWYRQSLGQGLEFLIYFQGNSAPDKSGLPSDRFSAERTGGSVSTLTIQRTQQEDSAVYLCASSRTGGSYEQYFGPGTRLTVT.

In nucleotides, the CDR3 is TGTGCCAGCAGTTACCCCCTAGCGCCCCTCAACGAGCAGTACTTC. It codes for CASSYPLAPLNEQYF. This chain joins TRBV6-6 and TRBJ2-7; D is possibly TRBD2 (6 bases). With 2 bases removed from V and 5 bases from J, the gap between germline ends came to 16 bases. CDR3 length equals 15 residues. The V gene's germline CDR1 is MNHNY and CDR2 SVGAGI (reference sequence).

The chain carries TRBV10-3 and TRBJ2-7, with 7 bases fitting TRBD1. This CDR3 has 14 residues. Germline values: CDR1 ENHRY, CDR2 SYGVKD. The V gene end was trimmed by 6 bases and the J gene end by 2 bases; junction bases not matched to a gene: 7. The CDR3 here is CAIRTDRPTYEQYF. The CDR3 bases are TGTGCCATCAGGACGGACAGGCCCACCTACGAGCAGTACTTC.

The chain uses TRBV7-3 and TRBJ2-7, with D hard to call. The CDR3 loop spans 13 amino acids. Germline loops: CDR1 SGHTA, CDR2 FQGTGA. Trimming left V 1 base short and J 6 bases short, with 10 bases between. CDR3 sequence reads: CASSLMRSSEQYF. In DNA form, the CDR3 reads TGTGCCAGCAGCTTAATGAGGAGCTCCGAGCAGTACTTC.

This clone has just a few counts. The chain has TRBV4-1 and TRBJ1-2, with D perhaps matching TRBD1 (6 bases). Trimming stripped 3 bases from V and 2 bases from J, with 16 bases between. This CDR3 region has 16 residues. Germline lookup yields CDR1 MGHRA and CDR2 YSYEKL. In DNA form, the CDR3 reads TGCGCCAGCAGCCACCTTACGACAGGAGCCAACTATGGCTACACCTTC. This sequence encodes CASSHLTTGANYGYTF.

This sequence joins TRBV5-1 and TRBJ2-3; D perhaps matches TRBD2 (6 bases). The CDR3 consists of 15 residues. Germline loops: CDR1 SGHRS, CDR2 YFSETQ. The V and J ends lost 1 base and 1 base respectively, with 10 bases between them. The CDR3 bases are TGCGCCAGCAGCTTGTCTCCGGGGGGCACAGATACGCAGTATTTT. Its protein is CASSLSPGGTDTQYF.

The rearrangement links TRBV6-1 to TRBJ1-2; a possible D gene is TRBD1 (5 bases). The germline CDR1 and CDR2 sequences are MNHNS and SASEGT. The V end lost 3 bases, the J end lost 4 bases, and 12 bases lay between the germline ends. The CDR3 has 14 residues. CDR3 sequence: CASSEGTSLYGYTF. For the CDR3, the DNA is TGTGCCAGCAGTGAGGGGACGTCGCTCTATGGCTACACCTTC.

This sequence joins TRBV6-4 and TRBJ1-3; D is perhaps TRBD1 (5 bases). V was cut by 6 bases and J by 4 bases, with 13 bases left in between. CDR1 and CDR2 (germline): MRHNA, SNTAGT. The CDR3 is 14 amino acids. CDR3 sequence: CASRVREEGNTIYF. The CDR3 nucleotides are TGTGCCAGCAGGGTCAGGGAGGAGGGAAACACCATATATTTT.

V and J are TRBV7-2 and TRBJ1-5, with a possible D match to TRBD1 (6 bases). Germline CDR1 SGHTA, CDR2 FQGNSA. There are 16 residues in the CDR3. Trimming removed 1 base at V and 6 bases at J, with 16 bases between. The DNA of the CDR3 is TGTGCCAGCAGCTTAGATGCAGGGGCGTTGCTTCAGCCCCAGCATTTT. Translation: CASSLDAGALLQPQHF.